This T cell receptor (beta chain) was retrieved from a study of CD8 T cells in Susac syndrome. TCR beta sequencing was performed on blood CD8+ and CD4+ T cells. Bulk CD8+ and CD4+ cells came from magnetic negative isolation; CD8+ TEMRA by FACS. A word on this clonotype: Its matching antigen is unknown.

This CDR3 spans 13 amino acids. Between the trimmed V and J ends, which lost 4 bases and 10 bases, there was a span of 16 bases. In germline, CDR1 is LGHNA, CDR2 YNFKEQ. Study conclusions and caveats: The study recognized that its TCR sequencing and HLA analysis covered a relatively small number of individuals.

An input of about 0.5 to 1 ug of RNA was subjected to reverse transcription using random hexamers. Across 54 Vbeta and 13 Jbeta, immunoSEQ multiplex PCR amplified TCR beta CDR3. Using its own MiXCR run on the immunoSEQ multiplex PCR reads, TCRdb lists one record per CDR3 protein. Of some 300,000 distinct CDR3 sequences detected, 85% appear once; the ten largest clones hold approximately 0.12%. The sequencing sample was made of CD8+ T cells from PBMCs. The sequence derives from a human donor with multiple sclerosis. The chain couples TRBV4-2 to TRBJ1-1; the D is unclear. The chain's CDR3 is CASSRRPQGGAFF. The CDR3 DNA reads as TGTGCCAGCAGCCGACGGCCCCAAGGAGGAGCTTTCTTT.